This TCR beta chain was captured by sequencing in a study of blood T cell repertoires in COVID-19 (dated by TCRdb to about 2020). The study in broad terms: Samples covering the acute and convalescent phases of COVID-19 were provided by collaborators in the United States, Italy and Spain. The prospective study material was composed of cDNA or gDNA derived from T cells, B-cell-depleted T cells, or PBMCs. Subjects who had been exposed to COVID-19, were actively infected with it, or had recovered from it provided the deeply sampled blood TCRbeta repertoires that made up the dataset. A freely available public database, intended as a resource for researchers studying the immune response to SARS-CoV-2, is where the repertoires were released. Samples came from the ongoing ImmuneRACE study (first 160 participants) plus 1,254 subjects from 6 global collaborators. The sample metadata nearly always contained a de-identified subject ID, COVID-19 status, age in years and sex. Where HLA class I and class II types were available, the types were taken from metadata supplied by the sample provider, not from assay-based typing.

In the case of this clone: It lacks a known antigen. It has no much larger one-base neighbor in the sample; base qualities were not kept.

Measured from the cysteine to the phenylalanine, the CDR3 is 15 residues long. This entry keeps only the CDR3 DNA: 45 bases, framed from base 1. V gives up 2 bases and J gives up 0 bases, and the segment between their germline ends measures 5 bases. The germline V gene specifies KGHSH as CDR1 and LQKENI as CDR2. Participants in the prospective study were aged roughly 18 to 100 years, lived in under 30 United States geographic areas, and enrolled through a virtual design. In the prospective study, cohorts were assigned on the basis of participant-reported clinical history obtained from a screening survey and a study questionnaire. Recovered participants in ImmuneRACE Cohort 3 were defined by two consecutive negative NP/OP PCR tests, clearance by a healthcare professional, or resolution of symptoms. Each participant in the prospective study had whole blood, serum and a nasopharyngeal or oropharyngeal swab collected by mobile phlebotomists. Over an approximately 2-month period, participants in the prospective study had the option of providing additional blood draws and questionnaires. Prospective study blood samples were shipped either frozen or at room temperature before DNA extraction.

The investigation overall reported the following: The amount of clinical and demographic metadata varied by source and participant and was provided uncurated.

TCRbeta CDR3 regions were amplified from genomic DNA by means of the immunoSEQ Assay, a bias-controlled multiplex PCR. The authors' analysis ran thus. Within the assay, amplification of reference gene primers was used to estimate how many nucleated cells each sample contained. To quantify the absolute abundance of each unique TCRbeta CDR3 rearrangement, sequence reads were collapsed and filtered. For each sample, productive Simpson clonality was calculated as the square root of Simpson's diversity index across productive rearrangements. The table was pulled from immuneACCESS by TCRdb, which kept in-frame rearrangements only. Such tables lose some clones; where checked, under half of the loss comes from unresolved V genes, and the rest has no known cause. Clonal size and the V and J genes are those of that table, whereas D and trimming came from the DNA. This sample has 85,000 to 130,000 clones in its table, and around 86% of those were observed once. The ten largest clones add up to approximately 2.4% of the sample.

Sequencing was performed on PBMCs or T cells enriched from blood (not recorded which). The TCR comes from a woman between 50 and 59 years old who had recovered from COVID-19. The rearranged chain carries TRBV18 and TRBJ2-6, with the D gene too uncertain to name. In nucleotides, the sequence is TGTGCCAGCTCACCATCATCCTCTGGGGCCAACGTCCTGACTTTC. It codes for CASSPSSSGANVLTF. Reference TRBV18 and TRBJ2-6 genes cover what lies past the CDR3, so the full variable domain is NAGVMQNPRHLVRRRGQEARLRCSPMKGHSHVYWYRQLPEEGLKFMVYLQKENIIDESGMPKERFSAEFPKEGPSILRIQQVVRGDSAAYFCASSPSSSGANVLTFGAGSRLTVL.